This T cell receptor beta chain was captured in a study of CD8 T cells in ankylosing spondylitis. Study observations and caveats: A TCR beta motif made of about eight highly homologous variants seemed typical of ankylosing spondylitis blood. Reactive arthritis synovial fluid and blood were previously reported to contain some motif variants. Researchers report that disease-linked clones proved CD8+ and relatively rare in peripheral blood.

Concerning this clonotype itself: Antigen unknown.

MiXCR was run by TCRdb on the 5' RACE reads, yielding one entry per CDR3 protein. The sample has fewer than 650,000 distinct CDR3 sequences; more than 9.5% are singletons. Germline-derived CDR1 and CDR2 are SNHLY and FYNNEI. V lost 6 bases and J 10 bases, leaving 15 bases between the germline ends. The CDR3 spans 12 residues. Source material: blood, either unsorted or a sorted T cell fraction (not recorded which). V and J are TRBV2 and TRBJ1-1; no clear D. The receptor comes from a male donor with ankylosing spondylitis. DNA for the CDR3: TGTGCCAGCAGCCAAAGCGGTAGGGCAGCTTTCTTT. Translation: CASSQSGRAAFF.